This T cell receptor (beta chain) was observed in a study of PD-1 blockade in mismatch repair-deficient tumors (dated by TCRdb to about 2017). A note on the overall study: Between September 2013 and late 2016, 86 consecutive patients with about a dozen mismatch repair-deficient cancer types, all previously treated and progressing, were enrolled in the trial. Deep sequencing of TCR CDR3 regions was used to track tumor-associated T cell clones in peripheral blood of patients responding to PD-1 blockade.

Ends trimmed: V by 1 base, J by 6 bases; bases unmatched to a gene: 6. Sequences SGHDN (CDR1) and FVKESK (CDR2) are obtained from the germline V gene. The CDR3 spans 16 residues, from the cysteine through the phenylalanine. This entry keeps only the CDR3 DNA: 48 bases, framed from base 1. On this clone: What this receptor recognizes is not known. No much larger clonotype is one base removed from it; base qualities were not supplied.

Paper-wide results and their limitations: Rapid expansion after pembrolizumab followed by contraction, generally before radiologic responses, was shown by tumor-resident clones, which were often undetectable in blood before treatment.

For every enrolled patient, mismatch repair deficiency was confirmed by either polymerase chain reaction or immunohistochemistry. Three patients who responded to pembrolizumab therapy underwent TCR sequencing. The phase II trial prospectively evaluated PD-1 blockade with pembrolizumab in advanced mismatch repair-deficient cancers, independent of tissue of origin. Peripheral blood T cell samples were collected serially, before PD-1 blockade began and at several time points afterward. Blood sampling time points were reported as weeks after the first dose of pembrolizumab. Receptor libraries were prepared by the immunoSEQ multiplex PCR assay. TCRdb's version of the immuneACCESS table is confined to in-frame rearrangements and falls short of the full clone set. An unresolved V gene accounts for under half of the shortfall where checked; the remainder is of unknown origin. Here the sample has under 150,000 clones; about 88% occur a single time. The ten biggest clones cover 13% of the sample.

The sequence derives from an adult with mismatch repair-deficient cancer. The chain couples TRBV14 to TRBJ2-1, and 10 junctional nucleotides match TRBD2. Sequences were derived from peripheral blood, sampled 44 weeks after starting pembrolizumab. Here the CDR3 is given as CASSQVGLAGANEQFF. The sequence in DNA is TGTGCCAGCAGCCAAGTCGGGCTAGCGGGGGCCAATGAGCAGTTCTTC.